One T cell receptor (beta chain) is described in this entry. This clonotype was observed at least ten times. It has no known antigen specificity. Base qualities are not provided; no much larger clone lies one nucleotide away. This sample was taken from a study of CXCR3 chemokines and chemotherapy response in bladder cancer (dated by TCRdb to between 2021 and 2022). Some background on the complete study: The study examined whether intratumoral CXCR3 chemokine system activity predicted chemotherapy response in human bladder cancer.

The library was generated by PCR. Sequencing was performed on an Illumina HiSeq 2500. Clones were called with MiXCR by TCRdb after fastp trimmed the public reads at Q25, and only in-frame beta chains were retained. Duplicate CDR3 protein sequences are folded into a single record with the most common DNA and genes. In all, the sample holds roughly 2,500 distinct CDR3 sequences, and around 17% of those were seen once. The top ten clonotypes cover 20% to 25% of the sample. In the germline V gene (reference sequence), CDR1 corresponds to SGHNT and CDR2 to YYREEE. From the cysteine through the phenylalanine, the CDR3 covers 15 amino acids. The entry retains the CDR3 DNA only, 45 bases that are in frame from base 1. Compared with germline, V lacks 3 bases and J lacks 9 bases; bases without a gene match: 10.

Recombination joined TRBV5-4 with TRBJ2-1, with TRBD1 matching 9 junction bases. This receptor was taken from a human donor with bladder cancer that responded to neoadjuvant chemotherapy. Collection of the sample occurred from a patient whose treatment included neoadjuvant chemotherapy. The CDR3 reads CASSSQGALQGEQFF. The nucleotide sequence reads as follows: TGTGCCAGCAGCTCACAGGGGGCCCTACAGGGTGAGCAGTTCTTC.